This T cell receptor (beta chain) was sequenced in a study of cytomegalovirus exposure and HLA in healthy donors. Unmatched junction bases numbered 10, after V lost 5 bases and J lost 7 bases. The CDR3 spans 15 residues. CDR1 is SNHLY, CDR2 FYNNEI, per germline. In the case of this clone: Its matching antigen is unknown.

Study observations and caveats: Follow-up analysis seemed to connect common viral pathogens with several of the most significant clusters identified. Some V segments could not be told apart, so they were left out, TRBV6-2 and TRBV6-3 among them.

This PCR relied on a set of 60 Vbeta primers and 13 Jbeta primers. Method: immunoSEQ multiplex PCR; TCRdb's copy keeps in-frame clones and lacks some. The sample includes about 150,000 clones, roughly 80% of them seen just once. Sequencing used PBMCs. The chain has TRBV2 and TRBJ2-4, with 8 bases fitting TRBD2. The origin of this receptor is a woman aged 45-65 years in good health and CMV-seropositive. The CDR3 spells CASSQDGGARNIQYF. The CDR3 DNA sequence: TGTGCCAGCAGTCAGGACGGGGGGGCGAGGAACATTCAGTACTTC. The full variable domain, in which reference TRBV2 and TRBJ2-4 provide the parts outside the CDR3, is EPEVTQTPSHQVTQMGQEVILRCVPISNHLYFYWYRQILGQKVEFLVSFYNNEISEKSEIFDDQFSVERPDGSNFTLKIRSTKLEDSAMYFCASSQDGGARNIQYFGAGTRLSVL.